This T cell receptor beta chain was obtained from a study of shared clonotypes between healthy human individuals. Study information: The composition of the donors was a couple of women and a few men aged 18 to 49.

Repertoires were generated with immunoSEQ multiplex PCR, while TCRdb's copy carries only in-frame clones and drops some. The repertoire holds roughly 2.1 million clones, with roughly 91% as singletons. Selected positively for CCR7 and CD45RO-negative, naive CD8 cells excluded terminally differentiated effector memory CD45RA+ cells. Turning to this clone: What it binds is not known.

Study results and caveats: Donor scarcity curtailed the genetic and exposure-history diversity represented herein. Naive CD4 clonotype sharing across a few donors was about 5%.

The germline CDR1 and CDR2 sequences are LGHNA and YNFKEQ. Trimming took 2 bases from V and 4 from J; bases not matched to a gene: 7. The CDR3 loop spans 15 amino acids. This receptor was identified in a man between 18 and 29 years old in good health. Some clones in this sample may be carry-over from other donors' samples. The chain links TRBV4-2 to TRBJ1-1; 7 bases align to TRBD1. The sequencing input was naive CD8+ T cells from PBMCs. CDR3 amino acids: CASSQLRGASTEAFF. CDR3 sequence (DNA): TGTGCCAGCAGCCAACTCAGGGGGGCAAGCACTGAAGCTTTCTTT.